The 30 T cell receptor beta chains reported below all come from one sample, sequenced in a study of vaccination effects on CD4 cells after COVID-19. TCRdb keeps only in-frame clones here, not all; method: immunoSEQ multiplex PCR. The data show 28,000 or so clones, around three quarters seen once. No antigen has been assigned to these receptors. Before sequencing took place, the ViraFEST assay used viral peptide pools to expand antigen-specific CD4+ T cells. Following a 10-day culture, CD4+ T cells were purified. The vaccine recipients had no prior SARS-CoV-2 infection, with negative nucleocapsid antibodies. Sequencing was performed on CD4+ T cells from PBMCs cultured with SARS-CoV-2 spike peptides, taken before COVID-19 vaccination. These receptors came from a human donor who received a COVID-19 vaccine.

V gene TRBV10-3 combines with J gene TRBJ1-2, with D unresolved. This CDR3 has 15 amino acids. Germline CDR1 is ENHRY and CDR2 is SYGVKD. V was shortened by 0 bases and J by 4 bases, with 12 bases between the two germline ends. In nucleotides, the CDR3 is TGTGCCATCAGTGAGTCCGAGACCGTTACCTATGGCTACACCTTC. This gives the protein CAISESETVTYGYTF.

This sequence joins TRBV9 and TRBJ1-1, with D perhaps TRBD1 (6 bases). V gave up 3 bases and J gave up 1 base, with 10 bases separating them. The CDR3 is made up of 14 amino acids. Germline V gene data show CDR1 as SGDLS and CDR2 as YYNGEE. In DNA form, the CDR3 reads TGTGCCAGCAGCGGACAGGTCGCGAACACTGAAGCTTTCTTT. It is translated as CASSGQVANTEAFF.

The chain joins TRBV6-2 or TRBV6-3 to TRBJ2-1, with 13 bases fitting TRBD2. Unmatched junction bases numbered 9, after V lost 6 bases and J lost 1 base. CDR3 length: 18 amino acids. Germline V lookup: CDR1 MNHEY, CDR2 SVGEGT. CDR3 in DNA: TGTGCCAGCAGCACCGGGACTAGCGGGGCCATTTCCTACAATGAGCAGTTCTTC. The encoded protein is CASSTGTSGAISYNEQFF.

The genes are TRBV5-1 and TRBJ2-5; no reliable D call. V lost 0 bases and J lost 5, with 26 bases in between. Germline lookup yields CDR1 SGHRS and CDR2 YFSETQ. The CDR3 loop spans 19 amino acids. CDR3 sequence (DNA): TGCGCCAGCAGCTTGGTTATTCGCTACACTACAACAGAGAGGGAGACCCAGTACTTC. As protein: CASSLVIRYTTTERETQYF.

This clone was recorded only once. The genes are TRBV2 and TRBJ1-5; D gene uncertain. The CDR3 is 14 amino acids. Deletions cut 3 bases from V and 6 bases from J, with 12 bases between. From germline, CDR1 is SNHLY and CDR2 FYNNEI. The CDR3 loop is CASSEEWEGQPQHF. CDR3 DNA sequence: TGTGCCAGCAGTGAGGAATGGGAAGGTCAGCCCCAGCATTTT.

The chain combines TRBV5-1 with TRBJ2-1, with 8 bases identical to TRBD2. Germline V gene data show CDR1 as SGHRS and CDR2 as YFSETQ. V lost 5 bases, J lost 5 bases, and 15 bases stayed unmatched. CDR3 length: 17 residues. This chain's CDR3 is CASSSPVGSGRNNEQFF. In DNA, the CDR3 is TGCGCCAGCAGTTCGCCCGTAGGGAGCGGGAGAAACAATGAGCAGTTCTTC.

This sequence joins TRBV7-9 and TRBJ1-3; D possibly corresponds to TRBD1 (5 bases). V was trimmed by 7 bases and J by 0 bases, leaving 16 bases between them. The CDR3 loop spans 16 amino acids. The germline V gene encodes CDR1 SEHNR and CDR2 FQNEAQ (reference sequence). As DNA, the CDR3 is TGTGCCAGCAACCAGGGACTTCTAACCTCTGGAAACACCATATATTTT. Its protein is CASNQGLLTSGNTIYF. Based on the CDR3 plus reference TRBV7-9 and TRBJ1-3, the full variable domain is DTGVSQNPRHKITKRGQNVTFRCDPISEHNRLYWYRQTLGQGPEFLTYFQNEAQLEKSRLLSDRFSAERPKGSFSTLEIQRTEQGDSAMYLCASNQGLLTSGNTIYFGEGSWLTVV.

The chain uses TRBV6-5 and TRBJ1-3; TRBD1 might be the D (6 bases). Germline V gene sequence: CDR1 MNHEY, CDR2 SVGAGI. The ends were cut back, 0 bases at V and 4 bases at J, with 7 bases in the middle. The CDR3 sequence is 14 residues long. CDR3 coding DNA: TGTGCCAGCAGTTACTCGGGACAAGGAAACACCATATATTTT. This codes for CASSYSGQGNTIYF.

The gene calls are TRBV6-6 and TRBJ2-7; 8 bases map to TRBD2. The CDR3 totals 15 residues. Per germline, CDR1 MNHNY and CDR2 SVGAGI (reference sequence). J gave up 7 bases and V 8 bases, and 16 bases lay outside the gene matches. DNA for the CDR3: TGTGCCAGCCAGCAAAGGACTAGCCTCCCTGGAGAGCAGTACTTC. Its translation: CASQQRTSLPGEQYF.

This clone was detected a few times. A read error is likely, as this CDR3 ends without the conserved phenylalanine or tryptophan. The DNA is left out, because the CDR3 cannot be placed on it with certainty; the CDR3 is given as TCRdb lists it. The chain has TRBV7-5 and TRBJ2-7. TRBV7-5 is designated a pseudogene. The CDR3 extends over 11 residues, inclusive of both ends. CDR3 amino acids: CARSLLRDVVL.

As DNA, the CDR3 is TGCGCCAGCAGCCATCCACAGGGGGGCTACTATGGCTACACCTTC. Amino acid sequence: CASSHPQGGYYGYTF. The chain joins TRBV5-1 to TRBJ1-2, with 8 bases identical to TRBD1. Per germline, CDR1 SGHRS and CDR2 YFSETQ. CDR3 length: 15 residues. V gave up 4 bases and J gave up 3 bases; unmatched junction bases: 8.

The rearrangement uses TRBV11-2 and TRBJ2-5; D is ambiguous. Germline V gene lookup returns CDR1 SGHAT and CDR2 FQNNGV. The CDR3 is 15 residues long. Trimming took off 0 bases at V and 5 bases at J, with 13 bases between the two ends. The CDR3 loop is CASSLEGGIGETQYF. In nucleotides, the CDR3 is TGTGCCAGCAGCTTAGAAGGCGGTATAGGGGAGACCCAGTACTTC. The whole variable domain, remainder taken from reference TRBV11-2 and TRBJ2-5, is EAGVAQSPRYKIIEKRQSVAFWCNPISGHATLYWYQQILGQGPKLLIQFQNNGVVDDSQLPKDRFSAERLKGVDSTLKIQPAKLEDSAVYLCASSLEGGIGETQYFGPGTRLLVL.

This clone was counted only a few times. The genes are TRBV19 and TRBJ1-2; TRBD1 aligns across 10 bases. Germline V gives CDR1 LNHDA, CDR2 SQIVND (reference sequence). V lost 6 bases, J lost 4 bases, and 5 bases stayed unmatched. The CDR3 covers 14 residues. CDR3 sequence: CASSSGQGSYGYTF. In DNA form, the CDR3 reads TGTGCCAGTAGCTCGGGACAGGGGTCCTATGGCTACACCTTC. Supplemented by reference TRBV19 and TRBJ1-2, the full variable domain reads DGGITQSPKYLFRKEGQNVTLSCEQNLNHDAMYWYRQDPGQGLRLIYYSQIVNDFQKGDIAEGYSVSREKKESFPLTVTSAQKNPTAFYLCASSSGQGSYGYTFGSGTRLTVV.

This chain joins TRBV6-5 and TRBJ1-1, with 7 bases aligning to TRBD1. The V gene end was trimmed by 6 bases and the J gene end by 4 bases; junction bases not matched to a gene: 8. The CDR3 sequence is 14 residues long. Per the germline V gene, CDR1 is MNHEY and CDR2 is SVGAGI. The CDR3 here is CASRSDRFSTEAFF. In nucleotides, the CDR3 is TGTGCCAGCAGATCGGACAGGTTTTCCACTGAAGCTTTCTTT.

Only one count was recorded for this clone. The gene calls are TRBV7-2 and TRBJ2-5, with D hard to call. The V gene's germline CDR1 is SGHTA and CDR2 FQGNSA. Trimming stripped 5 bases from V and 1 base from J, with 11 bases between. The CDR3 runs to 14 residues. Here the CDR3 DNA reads TGTGCCAGCAGCCCCCGCCGACCCCAAGAGACCCAGTACTTC. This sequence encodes CASSPRRPQETQYF.

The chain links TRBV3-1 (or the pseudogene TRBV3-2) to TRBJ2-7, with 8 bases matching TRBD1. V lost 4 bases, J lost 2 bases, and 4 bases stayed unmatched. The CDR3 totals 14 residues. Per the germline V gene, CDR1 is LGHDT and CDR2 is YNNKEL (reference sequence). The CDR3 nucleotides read TGTGCCAGCAGCCGGCGGGACAGGACCTACGAGCAGTACTTC. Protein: CASSRRDRTYEQYF.

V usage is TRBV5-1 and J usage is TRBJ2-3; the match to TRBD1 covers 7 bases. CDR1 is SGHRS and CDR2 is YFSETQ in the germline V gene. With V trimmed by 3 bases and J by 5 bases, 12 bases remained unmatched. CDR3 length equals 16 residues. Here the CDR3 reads CASSSLGGLGVDTQYF. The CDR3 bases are TGCGCCAGCAGCTCCCTAGGGGGCCTTGGGGTAGATACGCAGTATTTT.

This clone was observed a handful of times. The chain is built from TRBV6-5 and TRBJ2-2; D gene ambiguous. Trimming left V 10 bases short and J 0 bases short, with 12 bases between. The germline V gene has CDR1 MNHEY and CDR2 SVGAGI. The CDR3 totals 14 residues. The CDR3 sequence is CAILRAANTGELFF. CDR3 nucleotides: TGTGCCATCCTTAGGGCGGCGAACACCGGGGAGCTGTTTTTT.

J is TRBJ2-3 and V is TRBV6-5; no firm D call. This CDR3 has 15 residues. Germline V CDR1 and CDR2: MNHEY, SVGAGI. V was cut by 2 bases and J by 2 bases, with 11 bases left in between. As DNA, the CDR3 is TGTGCCAGCAGTTACGGTTTAGCCTACACAGATACGCAGTATTTT. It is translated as CASSYGLAYTDTQYF.

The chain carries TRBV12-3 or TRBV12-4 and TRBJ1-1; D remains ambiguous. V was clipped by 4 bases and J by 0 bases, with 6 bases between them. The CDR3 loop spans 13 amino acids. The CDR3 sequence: CASSSTVNTEAFF. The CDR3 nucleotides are TGTGCCAGCAGTTCGACGGTGAACACTGAAGCTTTCTTT.

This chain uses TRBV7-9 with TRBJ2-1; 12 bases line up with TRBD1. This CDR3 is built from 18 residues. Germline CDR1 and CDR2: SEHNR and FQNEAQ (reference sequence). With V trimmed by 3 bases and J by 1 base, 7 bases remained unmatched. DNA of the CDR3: TGTGCCAGCAGCTTCCTAGGGGGACAGGGGGCTTCCTACAATGAGCAGTTCTTC. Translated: CASSFLGGQGASYNEQFF. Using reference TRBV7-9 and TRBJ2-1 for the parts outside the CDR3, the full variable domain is DTGVSQNPRHKITKRGQNVTFRCDPISEHNRLYWYRQTLGQGPEFLTYFQNEAQLEKSRLLSDRFSAERPKGSFSTLEIQRTEQGDSAMYLCASSFLGGQGASYNEQFFGPGTRLTVL.

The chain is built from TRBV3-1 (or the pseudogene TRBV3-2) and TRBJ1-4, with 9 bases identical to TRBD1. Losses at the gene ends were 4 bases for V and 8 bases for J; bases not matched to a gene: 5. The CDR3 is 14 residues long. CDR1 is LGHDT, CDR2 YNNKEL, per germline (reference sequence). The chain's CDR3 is CASSPGTGKEKLFF. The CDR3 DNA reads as TGTGCCAGCAGCCCGGGGACAGGGAAGGAAAAACTGTTTTTT.

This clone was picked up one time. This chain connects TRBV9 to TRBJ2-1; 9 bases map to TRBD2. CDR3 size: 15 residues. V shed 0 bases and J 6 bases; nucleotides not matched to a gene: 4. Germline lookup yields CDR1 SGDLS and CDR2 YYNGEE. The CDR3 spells CASSVGGGASNEQFF. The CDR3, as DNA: TGTGCCAGCAGCGTAGGCGGGGGGGCATCCAATGAGCAGTTCTTC.

The CDR3 DNA follows: TGTGCCAGTAGTGGGGGAGTGGGACAGGGGGAAACCGGGGAGCTGTTTTTT. This sequence encodes CASSGGVGQGETGELFF. The rearrangement joins TRBV19 to TRBJ2-2; 11 nucleotides agree with TRBD1. The CDR3 extends over 17 amino acids. Germline values: CDR1 LNHDA, CDR2 SQIVND (reference sequence). V dropped 5 bases and J dropped 5; count of bases not matched to a gene: 10.

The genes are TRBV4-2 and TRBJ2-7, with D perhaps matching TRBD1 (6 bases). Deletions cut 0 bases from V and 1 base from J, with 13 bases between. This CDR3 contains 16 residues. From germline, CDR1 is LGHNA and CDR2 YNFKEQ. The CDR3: CASSQDPDSYSYEQYF. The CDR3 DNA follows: TGTGCCAGCAGCCAAGATCCGGACAGTTATTCCTACGAGCAGTACTTC.

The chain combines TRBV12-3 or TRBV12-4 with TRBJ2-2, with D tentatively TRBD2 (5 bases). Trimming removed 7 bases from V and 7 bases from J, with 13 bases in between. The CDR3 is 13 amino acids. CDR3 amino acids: CASTPSGVGELFF. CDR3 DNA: TGTGCCAGCACCCCTTCCGGGGTCGGGGAGCTGTTTTTT.

The CDR3 spells CASSYSSGTEPYEQYF. The CDR3 bases are TGTGCCAGCAGTTACTCTTCCGGGACAGAGCCGTACGAGCAGTACTTC. J is TRBJ2-7 and V is TRBV6-5; 7 positions agree with TRBD1. This CDR3 comprises 16 residues. From germline, CDR1 is MNHEY and CDR2 SVGAGI. The ends lost 0 bases at V and 4 bases at J; junction bases unmatched: 9.

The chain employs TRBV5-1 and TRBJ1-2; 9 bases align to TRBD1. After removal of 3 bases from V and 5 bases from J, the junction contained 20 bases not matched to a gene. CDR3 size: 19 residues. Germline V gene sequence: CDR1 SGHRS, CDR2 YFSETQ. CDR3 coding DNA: TGCGCCAGCAGCTCCTCGACCAACCCTAAGGGACAGGGAAGGTATGGCTACACCTTC. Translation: CASSSSTNPKGQGRYGYTF.

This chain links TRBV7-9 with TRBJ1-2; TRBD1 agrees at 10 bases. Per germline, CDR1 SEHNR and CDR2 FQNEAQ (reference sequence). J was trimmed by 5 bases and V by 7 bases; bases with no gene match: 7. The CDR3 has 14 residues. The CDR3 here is CASNRRGQGYGYTF. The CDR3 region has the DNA TGTGCCAGCAACCGGAGGGGACAGGGGTATGGCTACACCTTC.

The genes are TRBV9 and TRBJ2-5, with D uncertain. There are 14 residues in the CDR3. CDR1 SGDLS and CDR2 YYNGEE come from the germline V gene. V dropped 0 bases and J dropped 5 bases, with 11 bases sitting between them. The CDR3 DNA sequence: TGTGCCAGCAGCGTAGGAACCCTTAGGGAGACCCAGTACTTC. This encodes CASSVGTLRETQYF.